The rows below give T cell receptor beta chains drawn from one sample of a study of identical twins. MiXCR was run by TCRdb on the 5' RACE reads, yielding one entry per CDR3 protein. The sample holds roughly 500,000 distinct CDR3 sequences, under 25% seen once. These data are also associated with another study on T cells expressing NK-cell markers.

The sequenced sample was CD4+ T cells sorted from blood. These receptors were taken from a woman aged 18-29 years in good health. Both conserved end residues are trimmed from each CDR3. The order of the fields is V gene, clone size, J gene, CDR3 protein. Clone size is not always given. Where it is, it says once, few, many or a class for expanded clones.

TRBV20-1	-	TRBJ2-3	SAREGNILDTQY
TRBV6-1	-	TRBJ2-7	ASSHPGDPEQY
TRBV10-1	-	TRBJ2-1	ASSPGQVGGNEQF
TRBV5-1	-	TRBJ1-1	ASHEAGNTEAF
TRBV5-1	few	TRBJ2-7	ASGTGTHSYEQY
TRBV27	-	TRBJ2-1	ASTLLATSSYNEQF
TRBV6-6	-	TRBJ2-6	ASLSTGANVLT
TRBV7-6	-	TRBJ2-1	ASSSTSGGDEQF
TRBV6-5	-	TRBJ1-1	ASSSRQGWAEAF
TRBV12-3/TRBV12-4	few	TRBJ1-1	ASRISGQTNTEAF
TRBV5-1	few	TRBJ2-3	ASSLDPSSSSTDTQY
TRBV30	-	TRBJ1-2	AWSSKGLANYGYT
TRBV6-5	-	TRBJ2-3	ATRAHTDTQY
TRBV6-5	few	TRBJ1-2	ASQNRGYGYT